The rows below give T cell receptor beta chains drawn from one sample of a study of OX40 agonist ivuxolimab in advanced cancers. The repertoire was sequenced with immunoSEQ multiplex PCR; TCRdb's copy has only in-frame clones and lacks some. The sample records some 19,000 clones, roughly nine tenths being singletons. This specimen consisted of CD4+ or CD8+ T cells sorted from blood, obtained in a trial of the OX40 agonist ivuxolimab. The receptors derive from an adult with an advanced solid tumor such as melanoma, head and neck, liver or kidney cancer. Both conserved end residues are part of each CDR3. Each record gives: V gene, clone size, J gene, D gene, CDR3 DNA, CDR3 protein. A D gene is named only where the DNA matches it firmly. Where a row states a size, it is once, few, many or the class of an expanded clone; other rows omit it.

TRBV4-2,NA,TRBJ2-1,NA,TGTGCCAGCCACTCGGGTGGCAATGAGCAGTTCTTC,CASHSGGNEQFF
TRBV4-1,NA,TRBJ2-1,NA,TGCGCCAGCAGCCAAGACGGGGGCATCACTGAGCAGTTCTTC,CASSQDGGITEQFF
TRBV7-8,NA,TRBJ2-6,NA,TGTGCCAGCAGCTTATACAGCTCTGGGGCCAACGTCCTGACTTTC,CASSLYSSGANVLTF
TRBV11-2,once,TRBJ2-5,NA,TGTGCCAGCAGCCCGGGGACATTAAGCTCAGAGACCCAGTACTTC,CASSPGTLSSETQYF
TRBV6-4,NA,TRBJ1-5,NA,TGTGCCAGCAGTGACGGGGAAAATCAGCCCCAGCATTTT,CASSDGENQPQHF
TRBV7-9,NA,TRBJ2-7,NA,TGTGCCAGCAGCTTAGCCGTCGGGTACGAGCAGTACTTC,CASSLAVGYEQYF
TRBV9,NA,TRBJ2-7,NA,TGTGCCAGCAGTCCCGGCTCCTACGAGCAGTACTTC,CASSPGSYEQYF
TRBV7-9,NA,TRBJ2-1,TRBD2,TGTGCCAGCAGCCGACTAGCGGGAGTGGGCAATGAGCAGTTCTTC,CASSRLAGVGNEQFF
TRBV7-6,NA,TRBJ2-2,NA,TGTGCCAGCAGCTTAGCCGGGGAGCTGTTTTTT,CASSLAGELFF
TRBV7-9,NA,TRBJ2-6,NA,TGTGCCAGCAGCCAACCTACTGGGGCCAACGTCCTGACTTTC,CASSQPTGANVLTF
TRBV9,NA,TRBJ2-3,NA,TGTGCCAGCAGCGTAGCTTTCGAGGGAGCGAACCTACAGACAGATACGCAGTATTTT,CASSVAFEGANLQTDTQYF
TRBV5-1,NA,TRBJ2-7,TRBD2,TGCGCCAGCAGCCAGGGACTAGCGGGAAAGGGCTCCTACGAGCAGTACTTC,CASSQGLAGKGSYEQYF
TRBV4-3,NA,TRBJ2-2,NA,TGCGCCAGCAGCCAAGATGGGGGGGAGCTGTTTTTT,CASSQDGGELFF
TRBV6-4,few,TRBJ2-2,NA,TGTGCCAGCAGTGTGGGGAACACCGGGGAGCTGTTTTTT,CASSVGNTGELFF
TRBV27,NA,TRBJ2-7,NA,TGTGCCAGCAGTTTATACCCCCCCCAGGTGGGCTCCTACGAGCAGTACTTC,CASSLYPPQVGSYEQYF
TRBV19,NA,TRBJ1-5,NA,TGTGCCAGTAGTATGAACGGGAATCAGCCCCAGCATTTT,CASSMNGNQPQHF
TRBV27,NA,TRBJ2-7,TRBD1,TGTGCCAGCAGTTTGGGACAGAACTACGAGCAGTACTTC,CASSLGQNYEQYF
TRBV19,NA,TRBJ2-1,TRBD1,TGTGCCAGTAGTATTTTTCTAGTGCAGGGGGCCTACAATGAGCAGTTCTTC,CASSIFLVQGAYNEQFF
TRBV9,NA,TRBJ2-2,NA,TGTGCCAGCAGCGTAACAGCCCTCGGCGGGGAGCTGTTTTTT,CASSVTALGGELFF
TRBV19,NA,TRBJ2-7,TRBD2,TGTGCCAGTAGCTCACCTGAGCGGGAGGCCTACGAGCAGTACTTC,CASSSPEREAYEQYF
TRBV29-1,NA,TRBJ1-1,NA,TGCAGCGTTTTATGGCAGAACACTGAAGCTTTCTTT,CSVLWQNTEAFF
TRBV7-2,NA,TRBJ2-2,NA,TGTGCCAGCAGCTCAGGACTAAACACCGGGGAGCTGTTTTTT,CASSSGLNTGELFF
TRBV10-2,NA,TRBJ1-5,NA,TGCGCCAGCAGTGAGGCGGGACAGCCCCAGCATTTT,CASSEAGQPQHF
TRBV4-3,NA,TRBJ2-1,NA,TGCGCCAGCAGCCAAGCGGGAGATTACAATGAGCAGTTCTTC,CASSQAGDYNEQFF
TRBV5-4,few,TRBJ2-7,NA,TGTGCCAGCAGCTTGAGTACAGGAACCTACGAGCAGTACTTC,CASSLSTGTYEQYF
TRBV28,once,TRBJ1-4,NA,TGTGCCAGCAGTTTCACCGACAGCTCAACTAATGAAAAACTGTTTTTT,CASSFTDSSTNEKLFF
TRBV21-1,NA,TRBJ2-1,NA,TGTGCCAGCAGCCAAGACGGCCAACTAGCGGGAGCCTGGGATGAGCAGTTCTTC,CASSQDGQLAGAWDEQFF
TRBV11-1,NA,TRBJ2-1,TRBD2,TGTGCCAGCAGCCAGGGACTAGCGGGAACAAATGAGCAGTTCTTC,CASSQGLAGTNEQFF
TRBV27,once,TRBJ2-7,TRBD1,TGTGCCAGCAGTTTGTGGGCCCAGGGGGTTTACGAGCAGTACTTC,CASSLWAQGVYEQYF
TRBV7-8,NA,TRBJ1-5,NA,TGTGCCAGTGGTCAGCCCCAGCATTTT,CASGQPQHF
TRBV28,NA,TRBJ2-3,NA,TGTGCCAGCAGGGGAGGATATGGGGGCACAGATACGCAGTATTTT,CASRGGYGGTDTQYF
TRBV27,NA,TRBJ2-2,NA,TGTGCCAGCAGCGAAGGCTGGGGCCTAAACACCGGGGAGCTGTTTTTT,CASSEGWGLNTGELFF
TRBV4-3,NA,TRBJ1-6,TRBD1,TGCGCCAGCAGCCAGGGACAGGGTTGGTCACCCCTCCACTTT,CASSQGQGWSPLHF
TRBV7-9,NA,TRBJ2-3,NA,TGTGCCAGCAGCCCCACTGCCGTCGAGACGCAGTATTTT,CASSPTAVETQYF
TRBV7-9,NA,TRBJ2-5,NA,TGTGCCAGCAGCCCCCCCCACGGACAGCAACAAGAGACCCAGTACTTC,CASSPPHGQQQETQYF
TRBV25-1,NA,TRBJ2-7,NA,TGTGCCAGCAGCGTCGGACCAGCCTCTTCCGAGCAGTACTTC,CASSVGPASSEQYF
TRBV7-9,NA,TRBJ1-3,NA,TGTGCCAGCAGCCCGGGGGGCACCATATATTTT,CASSPGGTIYF
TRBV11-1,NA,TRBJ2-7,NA,TGTGCCAGCAGCTTGGGTACCTACGAGCAGTACTTC,CASSLGTYEQYF
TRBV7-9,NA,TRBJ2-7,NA,TGTGCCAGCACCTCGTCTGTCGAGCAGTACTTC,CASTSSVEQYF
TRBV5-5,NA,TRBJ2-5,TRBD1,TGTGCCAGCAGCCCAGACAGGGCTGAGACCCAGTACTTC,CASSPDRAETQYF
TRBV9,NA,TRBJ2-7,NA,TGTGCCAGCAGCGTAACCGCCGGGGGTCCGTACGAGCAGTACTTC,CASSVTAGGPYEQYF
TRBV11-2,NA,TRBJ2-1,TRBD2,TGTGCCAGCAGCTTAGATGGGACTAGCGGGAGTAGGTCCTACAATGAGCAGTTCTTC,CASSLDGTSGSRSYNEQFF
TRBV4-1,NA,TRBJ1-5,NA,TGCGCCAGCAGCTCGGGCGAGGCCCCACAGCCCCAGCATTTT,CASSSGEAPQPQHF
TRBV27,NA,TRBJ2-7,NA,TGTGCCAGCAGTTTATCGTATGGCTACGAGCAGTACTTC,CASSLSYGYEQYF
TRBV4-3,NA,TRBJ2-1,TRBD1,TGCGCCAGCAGCCATGGGACAGGGGAGACGAATGAGCAGTTCTTC,CASSHGTGETNEQFF
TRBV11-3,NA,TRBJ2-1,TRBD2,TGTGCCAGCAGCCCCCGTAGCGGGGGAGGGAATGAGCAGTTCTTC,CASSPRSGGGNEQFF
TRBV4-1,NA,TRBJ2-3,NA,TGCGCCAGCAGCCAAGGATTGGGACAACTCCCAGATACGCAGTATTTT,CASSQGLGQLPDTQYF
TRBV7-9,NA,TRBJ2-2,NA,TGTGCCAGCAGTCATCGGAGTACGATGGAGCTGTTTTTT,CASSHRSTMELFF
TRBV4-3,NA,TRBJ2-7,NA,TGCGCCAGCAGCCAAGGGTCCTCGGGACACCACTACGAGCAGTACTTC,CASSQGSSGHHYEQYF
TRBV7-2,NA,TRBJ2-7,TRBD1,TGTGCCAGCAGCTACACGACAGGGGGTACCTACGAGCAGTACTTC,CASSYTTGGTYEQYF
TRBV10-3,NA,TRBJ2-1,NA,TGTGCCATCAGTGAAGTCGGGAGCTCCTACAATGAGCAGTTCTTC,CAISEVGSSYNEQFF
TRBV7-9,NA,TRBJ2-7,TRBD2,TGTGCCAGCAGCATTCCCGGGACTAGCGGGAGCCTCCCCTCCTACGAGCAGTACTTC,CASSIPGTSGSLPSYEQYF
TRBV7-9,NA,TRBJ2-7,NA,TGTGCCAGCAGCTTAGACGGGTCAGACGATCCATACGAGCAGTACTTC,CASSLDGSDDPYEQYF
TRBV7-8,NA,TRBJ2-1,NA,TGTGCCAGCAGCCGACTATTCGATGAGCAGTTCTTC,CASSRLFDEQFF
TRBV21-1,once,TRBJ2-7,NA,TGTGCCAGCAGCAAAACCAGGACCTCAGTGGGTTACGAGCAGTACTTC,CASSKTRTSVGYEQYF
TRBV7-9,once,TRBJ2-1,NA,TGTGCCAGCAGCTTAGACCGGGACACCTACAATGAGCAGTTCTTC,CASSLDRDTYNEQFF
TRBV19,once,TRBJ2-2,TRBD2,TGTGCCAGTAGTATTTGGCTAGCGGGAGGGCCAGGCACCGGGGAGCTGTTTTTT,CASSIWLAGGPGTGELFF
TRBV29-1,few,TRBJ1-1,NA,TGCAGCGTTGAAGTACACACTGAAGCTTTCTTT,CSVEVHTEAFF
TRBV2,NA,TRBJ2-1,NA,TGTGCCAGCAGTGACCCCGGAGGCACTAATGAGCAGTTCTTC,CASSDPGGTNEQFF